There are a few counts of the clone carrying this TCR beta chain. Its matching antigen is unknown. TCRB transcripts that were expressed got sequenced, as all of the isolated RNA had been reverse transcribed. TCRdb keeps only in-frame clones here, not all; method: immunoSEQ multiplex PCR. The table has 970,000 or so clones, 17% seen once. This sample was taken from a study of beta chain features in type 1 diabetes. Study-wide context: The samples had 85 million to 130 million sorted cells examined in all.

Germline CDR1 is PRHDT and CDR2 is FYEKMQ (reference sequence). After removal of 5 bases from V and 5 bases from J, the junction contained 7 bases not matched to a gene. The CDR3 contains 15 residues. Study outcomes and limitations: VDJ junctions sequenced from type 1 diabetes patients showed fewer insertions and more deletions.

Heparinised blood was drawn once per donor, averaging about 100 mL. Each of the CD4+ naive, central memory, regulatory and stem cell-like memory populations was sorted via CD45RO/CCR7/CD25/CD127/CD95/CD27. The V gene is TRBV13, the J gene TRBJ2-7, with 12 positions matching TRBD1. This receptor was taken from a woman under 30 in good health. Specimen: naive CD4+ T cells from blood. CDR3 in amino acids: CASSTSGTGGHEQYF. In nucleotides, the CDR3 is TGTGCCAGCAGCACTTCCGGGACAGGGGGCCACGAGCAGTACTTC.